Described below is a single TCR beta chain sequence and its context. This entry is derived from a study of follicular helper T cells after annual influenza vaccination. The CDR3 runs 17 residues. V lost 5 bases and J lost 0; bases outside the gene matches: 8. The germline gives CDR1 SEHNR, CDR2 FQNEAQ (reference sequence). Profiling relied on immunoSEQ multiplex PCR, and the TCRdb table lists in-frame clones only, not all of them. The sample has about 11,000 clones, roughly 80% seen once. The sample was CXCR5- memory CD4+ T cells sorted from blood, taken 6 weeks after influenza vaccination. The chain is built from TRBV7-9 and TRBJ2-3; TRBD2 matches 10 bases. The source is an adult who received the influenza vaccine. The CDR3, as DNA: TGTGCCAGCAGCGCGTCCGGGACTAGCGCTAGCACAGATACGCAGTATTTT. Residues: CASSASGTSASTDTQYF.